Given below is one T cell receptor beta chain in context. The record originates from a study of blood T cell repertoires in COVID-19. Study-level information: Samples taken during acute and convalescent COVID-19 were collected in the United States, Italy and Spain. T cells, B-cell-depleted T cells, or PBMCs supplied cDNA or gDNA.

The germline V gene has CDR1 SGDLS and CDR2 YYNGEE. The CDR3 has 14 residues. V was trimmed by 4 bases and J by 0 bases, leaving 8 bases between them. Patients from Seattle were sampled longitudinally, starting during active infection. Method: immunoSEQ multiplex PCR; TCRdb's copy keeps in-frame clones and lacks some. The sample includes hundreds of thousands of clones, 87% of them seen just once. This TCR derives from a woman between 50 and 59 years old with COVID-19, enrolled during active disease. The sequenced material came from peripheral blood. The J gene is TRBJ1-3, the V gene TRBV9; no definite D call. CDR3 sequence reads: CASSSLVSGNTIYF. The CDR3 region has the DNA TGTGCCAGCAGCTCCCTAGTCTCTGGAAACACCATATATTTT. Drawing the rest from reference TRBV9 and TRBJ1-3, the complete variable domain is DSGVTQTPKHLITATGQRVTLRCSPRSGDLSVYWYQQSLDQGLQFLIQYYNGEERAKGNILERFSAQQFPDLHSELNLSSLELGDSALYFCASSSLVSGNTIYFGEGSWLTVV.